This T cell receptor (beta chain) was profiled in a study of cytomegalovirus exposure and HLA in healthy donors. Germline lookup yields CDR1 SGHKS and CDR2 YYEKEE (reference sequence). The CDR3 sequence is 14 residues long. V shed 0 bases and J shed 2 bases, with 6 bases lying between them. General study results and limits: The classifier reportedly diagnosed cytomegalovirus status with high specificity and sensitivity. Several V segments, TRBV6-2 and TRBV6-3 among them, could not be told apart and were dropped.

Turning to this clone: The antigen is not known.

The PCR made use of 60 Vbeta and 13 Jbeta primers. Measured with immunoSEQ multiplex PCR; TCRdb has only the in-frame clones, and not every one. This sample carries 150,000 to 200,000 clones, about three quarters of them seen once, and the ten largest clones take roughly 1.1%. The TCR originated in a woman between 40 and 50 years old in good health and CMV-seronegative. Sequenced material: PBMCs. V and J are TRBV5-5 and TRBJ2-1, with D possibly TRBD2 on 5 matching bases. This CDR3 reads CASSLVRAYNEQFF. As DNA, the CDR3 is TGTGCCAGCAGCTTGGTGAGGGCCTACAATGAGCAGTTCTTC.